Presented here are 3 T cell receptor beta chains from one specimen sequenced in a study of blood T cell repertoires in COVID-19. Produced via immunoSEQ multiplex PCR; TCRdb's table is partial and in-frame only. Here the sample spans 150,000 to 200,000 clones, over 75% being singletons. The sample consisted of peripheral blood. Source of these receptors: a man aged 70 or older who had recovered from COVID-19.

V is TRBV28 and J is TRBJ1-5; a weak D match, TRBD1 (6 bases). V gave up 5 bases and J gave up 11 bases, with 13 bases separating them. In germline, CDR1 is MDHEN, CDR2 SYDVKM. This CDR3 spans 12 amino acids. This CDR3 is CASSNPTGTQHF. In DNA, the CDR3 is TGTGCCAGCAGTAACCCAACAGGGACCCAGCATTTT.

The V and J genes are TRBV5-5 and TRBJ2-3, with 8 bases lining up with TRBD2. Germline-derived CDR1 and CDR2 are SGHKS and YYEKEE (reference sequence). There are 14 residues in the CDR3. V gave up 5 bases and J gave up 0 bases; unmatched junction bases: 2. The CDR3 coding sequence is TGTGCCAGCAGACTAGCGGCGAGCACAGATACGCAGTATTTT. As protein: CASRLAASTDTQYF.

The chain has TRBV7-8 and TRBJ2-5, with 13 nucleotides matching TRBD2. The CDR3 extends over 16 amino acids. Germline V lookup: CDR1 SGHVS, CDR2 FQNEAQ. V dropped 5 bases and J dropped 3; count of bases not matched to a gene: 6. The CDR3 is CASSPGTSGTKETQYF. CDR3 sequence (DNA): TGTGCCAGCAGCCCTGGGACTAGCGGGACCAAAGAGACCCAGTACTTC.